The entry that follows covers one TCR beta chain sequence. Its antigen is not known. The germline gives CDR1 MNHNY, CDR2 SVGAGI (reference sequence). This CDR3 has 15 residues. Trimming cost V 5 bases and J 11 bases, with 24 bases left between them. This sample is drawn from a study of graft-versus-host responses after intestinal transplantation. Study-level background: Recipients got multivisceral, liver-intestinal, or isolated intestinal transplants. Study-level results: Early declines in HvG clones that occurred post-transplant were associated with peak circulating GvH clone levels.

The protocol was immunoSEQ multiplex PCR, while the TCRdb copy is restricted to in-frame clones and leaves out a portion. Seen here are about 120,000 clones, approximately 95% observed once, and the top ten hold over 0.1%. This chain connects TRBV6-6 to TRBJ1-1, with D perhaps TRBD1 (5 bases). This sequence originates from a human donor who received an intestinal transplant. Sequencing used unstimulated CD4+ T cells sorted from spleen or lymph node cells, obtained before intestinal transplant. This CDR3 is CASSGAATASVVAFF. Here the CDR3 DNA reads TGTGCCAGCAGTGGGGCAGCGACCGCCTCAGTGGTCGCTTTCTTT.